A single sample gave rise to the 15 T cell receptor beta chains below, sequenced in a study of radiotherapy plus CTLA-4 blockade in lung cancer. Measured with immunoSEQ multiplex PCR; TCRdb has only the in-frame clones, and not every one. The table records 81,000 or so clones, 84% of them present only once. The material was peripheral blood, obtained from a patient treated with radiotherapy plus ipilimumab. The receptor source for this set is a human donor with non-small cell lung cancer who had stable disease on radiotherapy plus ipilimumab.

This clone was counted only a few times. The CDR3 DNA sequence: TGTGCCAGCAGCTTAGTCACAGGGCCAGGGTACGAGCAGTACTTC. Protein product: CASSLVTGPGYEQYF. The chain has TRBV11-3 and TRBJ2-7; tentatively, D is TRBD1 (6 bases). There are 15 residues in the CDR3. The germline V and J ends were trimmed by 1 base and 4 bases, with 14 bases remaining between them. Germline V gene data show CDR1 as SGHNT and CDR2 as YENEEA.

The chain recombines TRBV6-5 with TRBJ2-2; perhaps TRBD1 as D (5 bases). Trimming cost V 2 bases and J 4 bases, with 11 bases left between them. The CDR3 is made up of 15 amino acids. Germline V gene lookup returns CDR1 MNHEY and CDR2 SVGAGI. CDR3 DNA sequence: TGTGCCAGCAGTTACAGGGGTTTTGGCACCGGGGAGCTGTTTTTT. Its protein is CASSYRGFGTGELFF.

The V gene is TRBV5-8, the J gene TRBJ2-1; 9 bases line up with TRBD2. Looked up from germline, CDR1 is SGHTS and CDR2 is YDEGEE. J lost 2 bases, V lost 7 bases, and 7 bases had no gene match. This CDR3 contains 15 residues. CDR3 region: CASDASGAAYNEQFF. In DNA form, the CDR3 reads TGTGCCAGCGACGCTAGCGGGGCGGCCTACAATGAGCAGTTCTTC.

This sequence joins TRBV19 and TRBJ2-5; weak D call: TRBD1 (5 bases). The DNA end lines up better with TRBJ2-7; the J call may be wrong. The germline gives CDR1 LNHDA, CDR2 SQIVND (reference sequence). The CDR3 has 13 residues. This CDR3 reads CASSGQGSYEQYF. Written as DNA, the CDR3 is TGTGCCAGTAGTGGGCAGGGCTCCTACGAGCAGTACTTC.

The V gene is TRBV28, the J gene TRBJ2-3; TRBD1 is a possible D gene (5 bases). V lost 8 bases and J lost 4, with 16 bases in between. This CDR3 has 14 amino acids. CDR1 is MDHEN, CDR2 SYDVKM, per germline. The CDR3 protein is CASGLSTTADTQYF. DNA for the CDR3: TGTGCCAGCGGATTATCCACGACAGCAGATACGCAGTATTTT.

V gene TRBV7-2 combines with J gene TRBJ2-1, with D uncertain. Germline values: CDR1 SGHTA, CDR2 FQGNSA. The V and J ends lost 3 bases and 0 bases respectively, with 12 bases between them. The CDR3 has 16 residues. The CDR3 sequence: CASSLSGGSSYNEQFF. Written as DNA, the CDR3 is TGTGCCAGCAGCTTGTCTGGCGGAAGCTCCTACAATGAGCAGTTCTTC.

This chain uses TRBV28 with TRBJ1-2; tentative D call: TRBD1 (5 bases). Looked up from germline, CDR1 is MDHEN and CDR2 is SYDVKM. V shed 2 bases and J shed 3 bases, with 7 bases lying between them. The CDR3 loop spans 13 amino acids. CDR3 DNA sequence: TGTGCCAGCAGTTTACTGGGACACTATGGCTACACCTTC. It is translated as CASSLLGHYGYTF.

The chain is built from TRBV7-2 and TRBJ1-1; TRBD1 agrees at 8 bases. CDR3 length equals 14 residues. With V trimmed by 5 bases and J by 5 bases, 7 bases remained unmatched. From germline, CDR1 is SGHTA and CDR2 FQGNSA. For the CDR3, the DNA is TGTGCCAGCAGCCCACAGGGGGGTCGTACTGAAGCTTTCTTT. This sequence encodes CASSPQGGRTEAFF.

The chain combines TRBV9 with TRBJ1-1; D ambiguous. Germline assignment: CDR1 SGDLS and CDR2 YYNGEE. V gave up 0 bases and J gave up 4 bases, with 13 bases separating them. The CDR3 is 15 residues long. CDR3 in DNA: TGTGCCAGCAGCGTAGGCGCGGTCTCAGGCACTGAAGCTTTCTTT. This translates into CASSVGAVSGTEAFF.

This clone was counted once. The chain carries TRBV9 and TRBJ2-3; 16 bases line up with TRBD2. V trimming: 4 bases; J trimming: 6 bases; junction bases outside the gene matches: 5. The V gene's germline CDR1 is SGDLS and CDR2 YYNGEE. This CDR3 comprises 16 residues. The DNA of the CDR3 is TGTGCCAGCAGCAAGGGACTAGCGGGGGGGCTGGATACGCAGTATTTT. Translated: CASSKGLAGGLDTQYF.

This clone was observed a handful of times. This chain connects TRBV7-9 to TRBJ1-3; D is unresolved. The germline V and J ends were trimmed by 5 bases and 3 bases, with 14 bases remaining between them. This CDR3 spans 15 amino acids. Germline-derived CDR1 and CDR2 are SEHNR and FQNEAQ (reference sequence). Here the CDR3 DNA reads TGTGCCAGCAGCCCACCCCGGCGGCTTGGAAACACCATATATTTT. Translating it yields CASSPPRRLGNTIYF.

CDR3 sequence reads: CASSGGYIYEQFF. The CDR3 DNA reads as TGTGCCAGCAGTGGGGGCTATATCTATGAGCAGTTCTTC. This sequence joins TRBV25-1 and TRBJ2-1, with D tentatively TRBD1 (5 bases). CDR1 and CDR2 (germline): MGHDK, SYGVNS. The CDR3 sequence is 13 residues long. Trimming cost V 4 bases and J 8 bases, with 12 bases left between them.

The chain has TRBV6-5 and TRBJ2-7, with 8 bases that match TRBD2. This CDR3 region has 15 residues. Losses at the gene ends were 9 bases for V and 0 bases for J; bases not matched to a gene: 10. CDR1 and CDR2 (germline): MNHEY, SVGAGI. CDR3 sequence (DNA): TGTGCCAGTCGGAGCAGCGGGGGTCGCTCCTACGAGCAGTACTTC. Translated, it gives CASRSSGGRSYEQYF.

CDR3: CASSLTGQGAREQYF. In nucleotides, the CDR3 is TGTGCCAGCAGCTTAACAGGACAGGGGGCCAGGGAGCAGTACTTC. The V gene is TRBV7-9, the J gene TRBJ2-7, with 11 bases identical to TRBD1. CDR1 SEHNR and CDR2 FQNEAQ come from the germline V gene (reference sequence). With V trimmed by 2 bases and J by 7 bases, 7 bases remained unmatched. The CDR3 extends over 15 amino acids.

The V gene is TRBV11-3, the J gene TRBJ2-7, with D tentatively TRBD1 (6 bases). V was shortened by 7 bases and J by 0 bases, with 13 bases between the two germline ends. Germline CDR1 and CDR2: SGHNT and YENEEA. The CDR3 has 14 residues. The CDR3 here is CASNQRGGSYEQYF. In DNA form, the CDR3 reads TGTGCCAGCAACCAAAGAGGGGGCTCCTACGAGCAGTACTTC.